The clone carrying this T cell receptor beta chain was seen many times. Amplified TCR beta CDR3 regions derived from RNA transcripts. The primer set for the first-round RT-PCR of the TCR CDR3 was HTBI. In TCRdb, the multiplex PCR reads were re-called with MiXCR into one record per CDR3 protein. The table has approximately 560,000 distinct CDR3 sequences, more than 15% seen once. These data belong to a study of T cells in Graves' hyperthyroidism and ophthalmopathy. With 6 bases removed from V and 4 bases from J, the gap between germline ends came to 12 bases. This CDR3 is built from 14 residues. Germline assignment: CDR1 MDHEN and CDR2 SYDVKM. Uncontrolled infections, other autoimmune diseases, pregnancy or lactation led to exclusion of patients.

The V call is TRBV28, the J call TRBJ1-4; D remains ambiguous. Source material: blood. This clonotype was sampled from a woman aged 25-40 years with Graves' hyperthyroidism. CDR3: CASRQGRFNEKLFF. The CDR3 DNA reads as TGTGCCAGCAGACAAGGACGCTTTAATGAAAAACTGTTTTTT.